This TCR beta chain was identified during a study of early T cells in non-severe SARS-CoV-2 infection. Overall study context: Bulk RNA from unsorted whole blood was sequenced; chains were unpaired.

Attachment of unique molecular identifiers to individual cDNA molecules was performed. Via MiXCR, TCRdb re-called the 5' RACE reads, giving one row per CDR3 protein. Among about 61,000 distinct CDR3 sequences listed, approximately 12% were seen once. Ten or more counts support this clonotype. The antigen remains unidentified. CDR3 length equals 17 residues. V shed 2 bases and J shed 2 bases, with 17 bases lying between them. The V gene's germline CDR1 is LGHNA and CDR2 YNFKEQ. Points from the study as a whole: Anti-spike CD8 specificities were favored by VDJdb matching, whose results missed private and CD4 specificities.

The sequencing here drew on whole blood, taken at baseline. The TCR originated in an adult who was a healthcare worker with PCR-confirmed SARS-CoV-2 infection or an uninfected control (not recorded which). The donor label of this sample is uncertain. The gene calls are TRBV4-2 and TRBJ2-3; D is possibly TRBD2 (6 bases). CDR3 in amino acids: CASSQTQTSQNTDTQYF. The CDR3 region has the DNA TGTGCCAGCAGCCAAACCCAAACTAGCCAAAACACAGATACGCAGTATTTT.